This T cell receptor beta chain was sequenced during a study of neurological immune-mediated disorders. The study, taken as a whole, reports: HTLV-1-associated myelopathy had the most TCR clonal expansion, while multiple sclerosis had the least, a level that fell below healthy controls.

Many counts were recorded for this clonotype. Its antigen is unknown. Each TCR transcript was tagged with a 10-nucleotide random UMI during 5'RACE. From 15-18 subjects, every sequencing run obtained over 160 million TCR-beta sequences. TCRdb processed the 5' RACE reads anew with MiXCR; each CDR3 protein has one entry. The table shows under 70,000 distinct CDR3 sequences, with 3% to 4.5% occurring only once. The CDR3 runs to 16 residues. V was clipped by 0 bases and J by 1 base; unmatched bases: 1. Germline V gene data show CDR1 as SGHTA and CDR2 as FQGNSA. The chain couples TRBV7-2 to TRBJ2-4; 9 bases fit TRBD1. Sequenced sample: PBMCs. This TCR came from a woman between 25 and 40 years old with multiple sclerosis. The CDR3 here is CASSLAGTGAKNIQYF. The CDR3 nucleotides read TGTGCCAGCAGCTTAGCCGGGACAGGGGCCAAAAACATTCAGTACTTC.